Ten or more counts support the clone carrying this T cell receptor (beta chain). What it recognizes is unknown. This specimen belongs to a study of T-cell memory formation after mild COVID-19. 5'RACE primed from the constant segment yielded TCR alpha and TCR beta cDNA libraries bearing sample barcodes and UMIs. MiXCR was run by TCRdb on the 5' RACE reads, yielding one entry per CDR3 protein. This table has hundreds of thousands of distinct CDR3 sequences, roughly 18% appearing once. General study points: Mainly CM and EM harbored the contracting CD4+ clones; mainly EMRA harbored the CD8+ ones. The second-wave clones peaking on day 37 were not confirmed as SARS-CoV-2-specific. Some responding clones appeared in pre-infection memory, suggesting cross-reactive memory joined.

This receptor was taken from a man aged 18-30 years who had mild COVID-19 (a few samples of this study predate the infection). Cell type and time point are not known. Sequences were obtained from PBMCs or a T cell subset sorted from them (not recorded which).

CDR3 sequence: CSASGPLSGDTQYF. The CDR3 DNA reads as TGCAGTGCTTCCGGCCCACTGAGTGGGGATACGCAGTATTTT. The V and J genes are TRBV20-1 and TRBJ2-3; D gene ambiguous. CDR1 is DFQATT and CDR2 is SNEGSKA in the germline V gene (reference sequence). The CDR3 runs 14 residues. V dropped 5 bases and J dropped 6 bases, with 18 bases sitting between them.